These T cell receptor beta chains were read from a single sample in a study of identical twins. TCRdb processed the 5' RACE reads anew with MiXCR; each CDR3 protein has one entry. The data show about 490,000 distinct CDR3 sequences, 12% to 15% seen once. The sample was also linked to a second study, of yellow fever vaccine responses in identical twins.

Sequenced material: CD4+ T cells sorted from blood. Receptors originate from a young woman in good health. The CDR3 runs from the conserved cysteine through the conserved F or W. Fields, in order: clone size, J gene, D gene, V gene, CDR3 protein, CDR3 DNA. The D gene is left open where the match is weak. A row's size may be missing; if present it is once, few, many or a size class.

size: -
J: TRBJ1-5
D: TRBD1
V: TRBV4-1
CDR3: CASSQSGTGILRQPQHF
DNA: TGCGCCAGCAGCCAATCAGGGACAGGGATTTTGCGCCAGCCCCAGCATTTT

size: -
J: TRBJ2-3
D: -
V: TRBV20-1
CDR3: CSAQWGGRTDTQYF
DNA: TGCAGTGCACAGTGGGGGGGGCGAACAGATACGCAGTATTTT

size: -
J: TRBJ2-1
D: TRBD2
V: TRBV10-1
CDR3: CASGQTGLAGEQFF
DNA: TGCGCCAGCGGACAGACAGGACTAGCTGGTGAGCAGTTCTTC

size: -
J: TRBJ1-6
D: -
V: TRBV3-1
CDR3: CASSQRLNSPLHF
DNA: TGTGCCAGCAGCCAGAGACTTAATTCACCCCTCCACTTT

size: -
J: TRBJ2-1
D: -
V: TRBV13
CDR3: CASSSGTLIAVEQFF
DNA: TGTGCCAGCAGCTCGGGGACACTGATTGCCGTGGAGCAGTTCTTC

size: -
J: TRBJ2-1
D: TRBD2
V: TRBV11-2
CDR3: CASSLQKGSGGLPNEQFF
DNA: TGTGCCAGCAGCTTACAGAAAGGTAGCGGGGGCTTACCCAATGAGCAGTTCTTC

size: -
J: TRBJ2-1
D: TRBD2
V: TRBV11-1
CDR3: CAFCLARGSGGSSYNEQFF
DNA: TGTGCCTTCTGCTTAGCGCGGGGTAGCGGGGGGTCCTCCTACAATGAGCAGTTCTTC

size: few
J: TRBJ2-2
D: TRBD2
V: TRBV7-9
CDR3: CASSQGRLAGNTGELFF
DNA: TGTGCCAGCAGCCAGGGGCGACTAGCGGGAAACACCGGGGAGCTGTTTTTT

size: few
J: TRBJ2-3
D: -
V: TRBV6-5
CDR3: CASSYVSGEGDTQYF
DNA: TGTGCCAGCAGTTACGTATCAGGGGAGGGAGATACGCAGTATTTT

size: -
J: TRBJ2-1
D: TRBD2
V: TRBV9
CDR3: CASSHRGLAGGPRKFF
DNA: TGTGCCAGCAGCCACCGGGGGCTAGCGGGGGGACCACGAAAGTTCTTC

size: few
J: TRBJ1-1
D: -
V: TRBV6-5
CDR3: CASSWDPKWGAFF
DNA: TGTGCCAGCAGTTGGGACCCAAAGTGGGGGGCTTTCTTT

size: -
J: TRBJ2-1
D: TRBD2
V: TRBV15
CDR3: CATSRVVAGGPDEQFF
DNA: TGTGCCACCAGCAGAGTCGTAGCGGGAGGGCCCGATGAGCAGTTCTTC

size: many
J: TRBJ2-7
D: -
V: TRBV2
CDR3: CASSEGLAYEQYF
DNA: TGTGCCAGCAGTGAAGGACTAGCCTACGAGCAGTACTTC

size: -
J: TRBJ2-7
D: TRBD2
V: TRBV10-3
CDR3: CAISESRGREPYEQYF
DNA: TGTGCCATCAGTGAGTCTAGAGGGAGGGAACCCTACGAGCAGTACTTC

size: -
J: TRBJ1-1
D: -
V: TRBV12-3/TRBV12-4
CDR3: CASSYREFSEAFF
DNA: TGTGCCAGCAGCTACAGGGAGTTCTCGGAAGCTTTCTTT

size: -
J: TRBJ1-2
D: TRBD1
V: TRBV9
CDR3: CASSGQGAGRIHSYTF
DNA: TGTGCCAGCAGCGGACAGGGGGCTGGAAGAATTCATAGCTACACCTTC

size: few
J: TRBJ1-1
D: -
V: TRBV18
CDR3: CASSPREGLNTEAFF
DNA: TGTGCCAGCTCACCAAGGGAGGGATTGAACACTGAAGCTTTCTTT

size: few
J: TRBJ2-3
D: -
V: TRBV20-1
CDR3: CSARGDSSSTDTQYF
DNA: TGCAGTGCTAGAGGGGATAGCTCTAGCACAGATACGCAGTATTTT

size: -
J: TRBJ2-3
D: -
V: TRBV20-1
CDR3: CSASRYPTRTDTQYF
DNA: TGCAGTGCTAGTCGGTACCCGACCCGCACAGATACGCAGTATTTT

size: -
J: TRBJ2-1
D: TRBD2
V: TRBV11-2
CDR3: CASSLRLAGDLYDYNEQFF
DNA: TGTGCCAGCAGCCTTCGACTAGCGGGAGATCTTTATGACTACAATGAGCAGTTCTTC

size: few
J: TRBJ2-1
D: TRBD2
V: TRBV11-2
CDR3: CASSLALLAGNNEQFF
DNA: TGTGCCAGCAGCTTAGCTCTCCTAGCGGGCAACAATGAGCAGTTCTTC

size: few
J: TRBJ2-2
D: TRBD2
V: TRBV6-2/TRBV6-3
CDR3: CASSYIPGREFFGELFF
DNA: TGTGCCAGCAGTTACATTCCGGGGCGGGAGTTTTTCGGGGAGCTGTTTTTT

size: few
J: TRBJ2-2
D: -
V: TRBV5-1
CDR3: CASSLGQTSTGELFF
DNA: TGCGCCAGCAGCTTGGGGCAGACTTCCACCGGGGAGCTGTTTTTT

size: -
J: TRBJ2-2
D: TRBD1
V: TRBV12-5
CDR3: CASGFLPTGPNTGELFF
DNA: TGTGCTAGTGGTTTCTTGCCGACAGGGCCCAACACCGGGGAGCTGTTTTTT

size: few
J: TRBJ2-5
D: -
V: TRBV12-3/TRBV12-4
CDR3: CASSLLRGGEQETQYF
DNA: TGTGCCAGCAGTTTACTAAGGGGGGGTGAGCAAGAGACCCAGTACTTC

size: -
J: TRBJ2-2
D: -
V: TRBV9
CDR3: CASSVYDYRNTGELFF
DNA: TGTGCCAGCAGCGTATATGATTACAGGAACACCGGGGAGCTGTTTTTT

size: -
J: TRBJ2-7
D: TRBD2
V: TRBV20-1
CDR3: CSASGPGLAPYEQYF
DNA: TGCAGTGCTAGTGGGCCGGGACTAGCTCCCTACGAGCAGTACTTC

size: many
J: TRBJ2-1
D: TRBD2
V: TRBV6-2/TRBV6-3
CDR3: CASSPGTSGRNEQFF
DNA: TGTGCCAGCAGTCCCGGGACTAGCGGGAGAAATGAGCAGTTCTTC

size: -
J: TRBJ2-1
D: -
V: TRBV14
CDR3: CASSQLFRGSYNEQFF
DNA: TGTGCCAGCAGCCAACTTTTTCGGGGATCCTACAATGAGCAGTTCTTC

size: many
J: TRBJ2-2
D: TRBD2
V: TRBV12-3/TRBV12-4
CDR3: CASSRGLAETGELFF
DNA: TGTGCCAGCAGTAGGGGACTAGCGGAAACCGGGGAGCTGTTTTTT

size: -
J: TRBJ2-2
D: TRBD1
V: TRBV12-3/TRBV12-4
CDR3: CASSSTGRGTGELFF
DNA: TGTGCCAGCAGCTCGACAGGGCGTGGCACCGGGGAGCTGTTTTTT

size: -
J: TRBJ2-2
D: -
V: TRBV12-3/TRBV12-4
CDR3: CASSVIGELFF
DNA: TGTGCCAGCAGTGTAATCGGGGAGCTGTTTTTT